The 16 T cell receptor beta chains reported below all come from one sample, sequenced in a study of regulatory T cells in long-lasting Graves disease. According to the study, TCR beta libraries were built with iRepertoire HTBI primers and CDR3-region Arm-PCR. TCRdb re-called the multiplex PCR reads with MiXCR, one entry per CDR3 protein. Of roughly 400,000 distinct CDR3 sequences listed, 21% are singletons. Time point: persistent/refractory GD, antithyroid drugs over 5 years with positive TRAb. TCR sequences were obtained from RNA taken from PBMCs. The material sequenced was peripheral blood mononuclear cells (PBMCs), taken when the disease was refractory, from a patient treated with antithyroid drugs. Receptor source: a female donor with Graves disease.

This clonotype was observed a few times. The rearrangement uses TRBV4-1 and TRBJ1-1, with 11 positions matching TRBD1. This CDR3 comprises 14 residues. The germline V gene has CDR1 MGHRA and CDR2 YSYEKL. Unmatched junction bases numbered 6, after V lost 0 bases and J lost 12 bases. In DNA, the CDR3 is TGCGCCAGCAGCCAAGATCGGGGGACAGGGGGAACTTTCTTT. This translates into CASSQDRGTGGTFF.

This clonotype showed up many times. The V gene is TRBV20-1, the J gene TRBJ2-5; a possible D gene is TRBD1 (6 bases). The CDR3 runs to 11 residues. The germline gives CDR1 DFQATT, CDR2 SNEGSKA (reference sequence). In nucleotides, the CDR3 is TGCAAGAGCGACAGGTTTGAGACCCAGTACTTC. Its protein is CKSDRFETQYF.

This clonotype has a handful of counts. The V call is TRBV11-2, the J call TRBJ2-7; no clear D. The CDR3 totals 13 residues. The V gene's germline CDR1 is SGHAT and CDR2 FQNNGV. Trimming shortened V by 5 bases and J by 2 bases, and 10 bases separated the two germline ends. The CDR3 nucleotides read TGTGCCAGCAGCCGCGGAAGGGCCTACGAGCAGTACTTC. This translates into CASSRGRAYEQYF.

This clonotype was picked up many times. The chain recombines TRBV12-3 or TRBV12-4 with TRBJ2-2; weak D call: TRBD2 (5 bases). V dropped 5 bases and J dropped 6 bases, with 22 bases sitting between them. The CDR3 length is 17 residues. The chain's CDR3 is CASSPLVEVGSPGELFF. The DNA for the CDR3 is TGTGCCAGCAGTCCTCTTGTGGAGGTCGGAAGTCCCGGGGAGCTGTTTTTT.

This chain's CDR3 is CASNQRSSGSSEQFF. DNA of the CDR3: TGTGCCAGCAACCAAAGGTCTAGCGGGAGTTCTGAGCAGTTCTTC. The chain couples TRBV5-8 to TRBJ2-1; 10 nucleotides agree with TRBD2. V dropped 6 bases and J dropped 9; count of bases not matched to a gene: 12. CDR1 is SGHTS and CDR2 is YDEGEE in the germline V gene. This CDR3 is built from 15 residues. The variable domain in full, completed from reference TRBV5-8 and TRBJ2-1, reads EAGVTQSPTHLIKTRGQQATLRCSPISGHTSVYWYQQALGLGLQFLLWYDEGEERNRGNFPPRFSGRQFPNYSSELNVNALELEDSALYLCASNQRSSGSSEQFFGPGTRLTVL.

This clonotype was seen more than once but under ten times. The J gene is TRBJ2-7, the V gene TRBV7-9; no definite D call. Trimming took off 1 base at V and 1 base at J, with 8 bases between the two ends. Germline V gene lookup returns CDR1 SEHNR and CDR2 FQNEAQ (reference sequence). CDR3 length: 14 amino acids. CDR3 in DNA: TGTGCCAGCAGCTTAGAACTCACATCCTACGAGCAGTACTTC. Translated: CASSLELTSYEQYF. Combining the CDR3 with reference TRBV7-9 and TRBJ2-7 gives the whole variable domain DTGVSQNPRHKITKRGQNVTFRCDPISEHNRLYWYRQTLGQGPEFLTYFQNEAQLEKSRLLSDRFSAERPKGSFSTLEIQRTEQGDSAMYLCASSLELTSYEQYFGPGTRLTVT.

This clonotype was counted at least ten times. The rearrangement links TRBV30 to TRBJ1-5, with a weak D call TRBD1 (6 bases). CDR3 length: 13 residues. The germline V gene encodes CDR1 GTSNPN and CDR2 SVGIG (reference sequence). V gave up 0 bases and J gave up 6 bases, with 9 bases separating them. The CDR3 loop reads CAWSVDRSQPQHF. In DNA, the CDR3 is TGTGCCTGGAGTGTAGACAGGTCTCAGCCCCAGCATTTT.

This clonotype was found many times. The V and J genes are TRBV6-1 and TRBJ1-1; 9 bases are shared with TRBD1. This CDR3 contains 14 residues. Germline CDR1 MNHNS, CDR2 SASEGT. With 8 bases clipped from V and 5 bases from J, the junction kept 9 bases outside the gene matches. The chain's CDR3 is CASFRQGVMTEAFF. Here the CDR3 DNA reads TGTGCCAGCTTTCGACAGGGGGTGATGACTGAAGCTTTCTTT.

This chain joins TRBV3-1 and TRBJ2-1; TRBD2 matches 8 bases. The J segment lost 3 bases and the V segment lost 2 bases, leaving 3 bases of the junction unmatched. Germline assignment: CDR1 LGHDT and CDR2 YNNKEL (reference sequence). This CDR3 is built from 15 residues. The CDR3 here is CASSQTSGDYNEQFF. For the CDR3, the DNA is TGTGCCAGCAGCCAAACTAGCGGTGACTACAATGAGCAGTTCTTC.

This clonotype was observed many times. The chain has TRBV28 and TRBJ1-1, with D uncertain. The CDR3 consists of 12 residues. Germline loops: CDR1 MDHEN, CDR2 SYDVKM. Trimming shortened V by 4 bases and J by 8 bases, and 11 bases separated the two germline ends. The CDR3 reads CASSSRTAEAFF. The CDR3 DNA sequence: TGTGCCAGCAGTTCCCGGACGGCCGAAGCTTTCTTT.

This clonotype has at least ten counts. This sequence joins TRBV24-1 and TRBJ1-4; D gene uncertain. The V end was cut by 2 bases, the J end by 0 bases, with 6 bases between. This CDR3 has 15 amino acids. CDR1 KGHDR and CDR2 SFDVKD come from the germline V gene. This chain's CDR3 is CATSDSKATNEKLFF. In DNA, the CDR3 is TGTGCCACCAGTGATTCGAAGGCAACTAATGAAAAACTGTTTTTT.

This clonotype was seen once. The chain has TRBV2 and TRBJ2-3; D unresolved. Germline CDR1 SNHLY, CDR2 FYNNEI. Trimming removed 6 bases from V and 1 base from J, with 11 bases in between. There are 14 residues in the CDR3. The CDR3 DNA reads TGTGCCAGCAGCCTACAAGACCGCACAGATACGCAGTATTTT. Protein: CASSLQDRTDTQYF.

In regard to this clonotype: A much larger clone lies one base from this, so it may be a read error. The genes are TRBV27 and TRBJ1-5; no firm D call. Germline V CDR1 and CDR2: MNHEY, SMNVEV (reference sequence). The CDR3 totals 15 residues. With 2 bases removed from V and 3 bases from J, the gap between germline ends came to 11 bases. CDR3 in DNA: TGTGCCAGCAGTTTAGCCTCGGGCAACAATCAGCCCCAGCATTTT. It specifies CASSLASGNNQPQHF.

This clonotype was picked up a small number of times. Just one base apart from a much larger clone, this may be a read error. The V gene is TRBV28, the J gene TRBJ2-7; D is possibly TRBD2 (6 bases). Germline CDR1 reads MDHEN; CDR2 reads SYDVKM. CDR3 length equals 15 residues. DNA for the CDR3: TGTGCCGGCAGCCCTCAGAGCGGGTTTTCCTACGAGCAGTACTTC. As protein: CAGSPQSGFSYEQYF.

The table lists this clonotype with a few counts. The J gene is TRBJ1-2, the V gene TRBV5-1, with D maybe TRBD1 (5 bases). Germline loops: CDR1 SGHRS, CDR2 YFSETQ. V was pared by 0 bases and J by 1 base, with 13 bases between. This CDR3 region has 16 residues. The CDR3 region is CASSLGDGLLNYGYTF. CDR3 in DNA: TGCGCCAGCAGCTTGGGGGACGGACTACTTAACTATGGCTACACCTTC.

Remarks on this clonotype: This may arise from a read error, as a much more abundant clone is one base away. This rearrangement joins TRBV28 to TRBJ1-5; 9 positions match TRBD1. The CDR3 length is 15 residues. Germline-derived CDR1 and CDR2 are MDHEN and SYDVKM. For the CDR3, the DNA is TGTGCCAGCAGTCCGGGACAGGGATTTAATCAGCTCCAGCATTTT. Translating it yields CASSPGQGFNQLQHF.